This TCR beta chain was captured by sequencing in a study of blood T cell repertoires in COVID-19. On the study more broadly: Acute and convalescent COVID-19 samples came from the United States, Italy and Spain. From T cells, B-cell-depleted T cells, or PBMCs came the material, which was cDNA or gDNA.

Cohort placement rested on clinical history that participants reported themselves. Per the original data handling: Estimates of nucleated cell counts were drawn from the amplification of reference gene primers. Only in-frame clones appear in the TCRdb table, and some are missing; sequencing was by immunoSEQ multiplex PCR. V, J and clone size are those of that table, while D and trimming were read from the DNA. The table includes approximately 180,000 clones, 75% to 90% detected once. The CDR3 extends over 14 amino acids. Trimming cost V 5 bases and J 4 bases; bases outside gene matches: 6. CDR1 and CDR2 from the germline V gene are SGHVS and FNYEAQ.

This TCR came from a woman aged 40 to 49 with acute COVID-19. The V gene is TRBV7-6, the J gene TRBJ2-5, with TRBD1 identical over 8 bases. The sample was PBMCs or T cells enriched from blood (not recorded which). The DNA of the CDR3 is TGTGCCAGCAGCATTCGGGACAGGCCAGAGACCCAGTACTTC. Translating it yields CASSIRDRPETQYF.